This passage covers 3 T cell receptor beta chains from one sample sequenced in a study of OX40 agonist ivuxolimab in advanced cancers. Some clones are missing from TCRdb's copy, which holds only in-frame ones; the method was immunoSEQ multiplex PCR. The sample has some 80,000 clones, roughly 80% seen once. The sequences come from CD4+ or CD8+ T cells sorted from blood, collected in a trial of the OX40 agonist ivuxolimab. These receptors were collected from an adult with an advanced solid tumor such as melanoma, head and neck, liver or kidney cancer.

The chain recombines TRBV11-3 with TRBJ2-3; the match to TRBD1 covers 9 bases. Germline CDR1 is SGHNT and CDR2 is YENEEA. Trimming cost V 5 bases and J 3 bases; bases outside gene matches: 3. This CDR3 has 14 amino acids. The CDR3 loop reads CASSRGQGTDTQYF. CDR3 bases: TGTGCCAGCAGCCGTGGACAGGGGACAGATACGCAGTATTTT.

The rearrangement links TRBV2 to TRBJ2-5; either TRBD1 or TRBD2 may supply D (5 bases each). V was pared by 5 bases and J by 5 bases, with 12 bases between. CDR1 and CDR2 from the germline V gene are SNHLY and FYNNEI. The CDR3 consists of 13 residues. Written as DNA, the CDR3 is TGTGCCAGCAGTCTCACAGGAGGCGAGACCCAGTACTTC. Its translation is CASSLTGGETQYF.

This chain uses TRBV5-6 with TRBJ1-5; the match to TRBD1 covers 8 bases. The germline gives CDR1 SGHDT, CDR2 YYEEEE. J gave up 2 bases and V 3 bases, and 7 bases lay outside the gene matches. The CDR3 is 16 amino acids. The CDR3 here is CASSYRGQGGNQPQHF. CDR3 DNA: TGTGCCAGCAGCTACAGAGGACAGGGTGGCAATCAGCCCCAGCATTTT.